Each of the 18 T cell receptor beta chains below was sequenced from the same sample in a study of blood T cell repertoires in COVID-19. Repertoires were generated with immunoSEQ multiplex PCR, while TCRdb's copy carries only in-frame clones and drops some. The sample holds roughly 80,000 clones, more than 70% seen once. The sequenced material came from peripheral blood. Every receptor here comes from a woman aged 55-70 years with acute or convalescent COVID-19.

The rearrangement uses TRBV9 and TRBJ1-3; 12 nucleotides line up with TRBD1. The CDR3 extends over 17 amino acids. V trimming: 0 bases; J trimming: 4 bases; junction bases outside the gene matches: 5. CDR1 is SGDLS, CDR2 YYNGEE, per germline. The CDR3 loop is CASSVGDRGRQGNTIYF. The CDR3 bases are TGTGCCAGCAGCGTAGGGGACAGGGGGCGGCAAGGAAACACCATATATTTT.

The V gene is TRBV4-1, the J gene TRBJ1-4; possibly TRBD1 for D (5 bases). V gave up 0 bases and J gave up 4 bases, with 12 bases separating them. The CDR3 consists of 16 residues. Germline values: CDR1 MGHRA, CDR2 YSYEKL. CDR3 amino acids: CASSQERGDSNEKLFF. The CDR3 DNA reads as TGCGCCAGCAGCCAAGAAAGGGGCGACAGTAATGAAAAACTGTTTTTT.

The chain recombines TRBV19 with TRBJ1-3; the D is unclear. CDR3 length: 12 amino acids. Germline CDR1 LNHDA, CDR2 SQIVND (reference sequence). Trimming took 3 bases from V and 2 from J, leaving 2 bases between them. The CDR3, as DNA: TGTGCCAGTAGTATCACTGGAAACACCATATATTTT. Translating gives CASSITGNTIYF.

The chain has TRBV30 and TRBJ1-2; 7 bases are shared with TRBD1. The trim removed 0 bases at V and 0 bases at J, leaving 7 bases unmatched. This CDR3 region has 16 residues. Germline V gene data show CDR1 as GTSNPN and CDR2 as SVGIG (reference sequence). The CDR3 reads CAWSVFRDSANYGYTF. The CDR3 bases are TGTGCCTGGAGTGTTTTTCGGGACAGCGCTAACTATGGCTACACCTTC.

The rearrangement joins TRBV7-9 to TRBJ2-7; 7 bases are a match to TRBD2. Germline trimming cut 3 bases from V and 3 bases from J; bases unmatched to any gene: 8. CDR1 is SEHNR and CDR2 is FQNEAQ in the germline V gene (reference sequence). The CDR3 totals 15 residues. The CDR3 region is CASSFVSSGNYEQYF. The CDR3 bases are TGTGCCAGCAGCTTTGTTTCTAGCGGCAACTACGAGCAGTACTTC. The variable domain in full, with the rest retrieved from reference TRBV7-9 and TRBJ2-7, is DTGVSQNPRHKITKRGQNVTFRCDPISEHNRLYWYRQTLGQGPEFLTYFQNEAQLEKSRLLSDRFSAERPKGSFSTLEIQRTEQGDSAMYLCASSFVSSGNYEQYFGPGTRLTVT.

This chain joins TRBV6-4 and TRBJ1-1; D is possibly TRBD1 (5 bases). The CDR3 sequence is 14 residues long. Germline CDR1 MRHNA, CDR2 SNTAGT. V dropped 8 bases and J dropped 4 bases, with 17 bases sitting between them. The CDR3 here is CASRPDRGSTEAFF. CDR3 coding DNA: TGTGCCAGCCGCCCCGACAGAGGAAGCACTGAAGCTTTCTTT.

The genes are TRBV30 and TRBJ2-2, with a possible D match to TRBD1 (5 bases). Looked up from germline, CDR1 is GTSNPN and CDR2 is SVGIG (reference sequence). This CDR3 is built from 13 residues. V was cut by 4 bases and J by 1 base, with 7 bases left in between. The CDR3 region has the DNA TGTGCCTGGACCACAGGGAACACCGGGGAGCTGTTTTTT. Protein: CAWTTGNTGELFF.

The chain recombines TRBV5-8 with TRBJ2-5; D might be TRBD1 (5 bases). Trimming pared 4 bases from V and 1 base from J, leaving 11 bases between. Germline loops: CDR1 SGHTS, CDR2 YDEGEE. This CDR3 contains 14 residues. The CDR3 DNA reads TGTGCCAGCAGCGGAAGACAGCTCCAAGAGACCCAGTACTTC. As protein: CASSGRQLQETQYF.

The rearrangement joins TRBV11-3 to TRBJ1-4; a possible D gene is TRBD1 (5 bases). V was clipped by 5 bases and J by 0 bases, with 13 bases between them. CDR3 length: 16 amino acids. Per germline, CDR1 SGHNT and CDR2 YENEEA. The CDR3 reads CASSLLPGATNEKLFF. CDR3 bases: TGTGCCAGCAGCCTCCTGCCGGGGGCAACTAATGAAAAACTGTTTTTT. The full variable domain, with the rest looked up from reference TRBV11-3 and TRBJ1-4, is EAGVVQSPRYKIIEKKQPVAFWCNPISGHNTLYWYLQNLGQGPELLIRYENEEAVDDSQLPKDRFSAERLKGVDSTLKIQPAELGDSAVYLCASSLLPGATNEKLFFGSGTQLSVL.

The chain uses TRBV5-4 and TRBJ1-5, with D tentatively TRBD1 (5 bases). V was clipped by 2 bases and J by 7 bases, with 10 bases between them. The CDR3 is 13 residues long. Germline values: CDR1 SGHNT, CDR2 YYREEE (reference sequence). CDR3 coding DNA: TGTGCCAGCAGCTTTAGCGGGGGACAGCCCCAGCATTTT. This translates into CASSFSGGQPQHF.

The chain links TRBV5-1 to TRBJ1-6, with 9 positions matching TRBD1. Germline CDR1 reads SGHRS; CDR2 reads YFSETQ. With 4 bases clipped from V and 5 bases from J, the junction kept 4 bases outside the gene matches. This CDR3 has 15 amino acids. This CDR3 is CASSIRTGDNSPLHF. The CDR3 bases are TGCGCCAGCAGCATCCGGACAGGGGATAATTCACCCCTCCACTTT.

V gene TRBV11-3 combines with J gene TRBJ2-2, with D possibly matching TRBD2 (5 bases). The CDR3 covers 16 residues. In germline, CDR1 is SGHNT, CDR2 YENEEA. Trimming stripped 1 base from V and 0 bases from J, with 9 bases between. CDR3 region: CASSLGPSSNTGELFF. As DNA, the CDR3 is TGTGCCAGCAGCTTAGGGCCTAGCTCGAACACCGGGGAGCTGTTTTTT.

This chain connects TRBV6-5 to TRBJ1-2; D gene uncertain. Germline CDR1 MNHEY, CDR2 SVGAGI. Trimming removed 10 bases at V and 4 bases at J, with 19 bases between. The CDR3 length is 14 residues. The CDR3 region is CAIKLVRLFYGYTF. CDR3 bases: TGTGCCATTAAACTGGTGAGGTTATTCTATGGCTACACCTTC.

The chain is built from TRBV7-2 and TRBJ1-1; no definite D call. Between the trimmed V and J ends, which lost 0 bases and 0 bases, there was a span of 8 bases. The CDR3 has 15 amino acids. Germline values: CDR1 SGHTA, CDR2 FQGNSA. DNA for the CDR3: TGTGCCAGCAGCTTAGCACCCACTTTGAACACTGAAGCTTTCTTT. Translation: CASSLAPTLNTEAFF.

In this sample, this clone turned up once. The chain recombines TRBV7-6 with TRBJ1-3, with D unresolved. The length of the CDR3 is 13 residues. Germline loops: CDR1 SGHVS, CDR2 FNYEAQ. Trimming stripped 4 bases from V and 2 bases from J, with 6 bases between. The CDR3 sequence: CASSYGTGNTIYF. The CDR3, as DNA: TGTGCCAGCAGCTACGGGACTGGAAACACCATATATTTT.

The chain couples TRBV29-1 to TRBJ2-1; D unresolved. The V end lost 5 bases, the J end lost 5 bases, and 4 bases lay between the germline ends. The CDR3 spans 10 residues. Germline CDR1 is SQVTM and CDR2 is ANQGSEA. The chain's CDR3 is CSVWHNEQFF. CDR3 coding DNA: TGCAGCGTTTGGCACAATGAGCAGTTCTTC.

The chain has TRBV7-2 and TRBJ2-1, with D possibly TRBD2 on 7 matching bases. V dropped 5 bases and J dropped 2 bases, with 16 bases sitting between them. The CDR3 totals 16 residues. In germline, CDR1 is SGHTA, CDR2 FQGNSA. The CDR3 DNA is TGTGCCAGCAGCCCTAGGGGGGGCGGGGCCTACAATGAGCAGTTCTTC. This translates into CASSPRGGGAYNEQFF.

This chain uses TRBV3-1 (or the pseudogene TRBV3-2) with TRBJ1-5, with D uncertain. V was cut by 4 bases and J by 6 bases, with 16 bases left in between. The CDR3 has 15 residues. CDR1 is LGHDT, CDR2 YNNKEL, per germline (reference sequence). CDR3: CASSPSGGFGQPQHF. The CDR3 DNA reads as TGTGCCAGCAGCCCCTCGGGTGGGTTCGGTCAGCCCCAGCATTTT.